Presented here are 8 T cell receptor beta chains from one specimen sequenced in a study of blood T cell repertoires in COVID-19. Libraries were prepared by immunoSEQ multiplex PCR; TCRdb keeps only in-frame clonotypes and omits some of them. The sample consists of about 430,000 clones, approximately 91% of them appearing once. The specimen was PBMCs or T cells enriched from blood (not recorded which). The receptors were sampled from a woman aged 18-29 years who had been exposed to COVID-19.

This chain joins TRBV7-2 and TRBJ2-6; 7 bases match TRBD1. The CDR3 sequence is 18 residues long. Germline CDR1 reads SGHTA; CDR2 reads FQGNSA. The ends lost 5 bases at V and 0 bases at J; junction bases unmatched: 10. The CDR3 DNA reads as TGTGCCAGCAGCCTGACCGGGACAGAGACCTCTGGGGCCAACGTCCTGACTTTC. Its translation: CASSLTGTETSGANVLTF.

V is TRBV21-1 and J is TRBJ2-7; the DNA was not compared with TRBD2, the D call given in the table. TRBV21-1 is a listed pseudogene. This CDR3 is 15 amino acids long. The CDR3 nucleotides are TGTGCCAGCAGCTTTCGAGCGGGATCAATGTACGAGCAGTACTTC. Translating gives CASSFRAGSMYEQYF.

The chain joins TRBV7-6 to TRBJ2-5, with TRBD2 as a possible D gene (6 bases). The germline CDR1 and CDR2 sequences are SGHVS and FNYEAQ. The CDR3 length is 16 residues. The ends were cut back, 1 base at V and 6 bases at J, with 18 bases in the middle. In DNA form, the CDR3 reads TGTGCCAGCAGCTTAGGGGGCGGGGCGGTTATGAAGACCCAGTACTTC. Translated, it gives CASSLGGGAVMKTQYF.

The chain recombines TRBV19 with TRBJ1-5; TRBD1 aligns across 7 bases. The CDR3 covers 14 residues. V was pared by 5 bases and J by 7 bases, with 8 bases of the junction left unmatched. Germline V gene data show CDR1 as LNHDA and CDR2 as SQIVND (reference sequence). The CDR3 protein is CASSAKGAGQPQHF. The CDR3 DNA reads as TGTGCCAGTAGTGCGAAGGGGGCTGGGCAGCCCCAGCATTTT.

Written as DNA, the CDR3 is TGTGCCAGCAGTCCCGGTCCGGGACAGGGGATACCGGGGCAGTTCTTC. It codes for CASSPGPGQGIPGQFF. The chain carries TRBV14 and TRBJ2-1, with TRBD1 matching over 10 bases. V gave up 6 bases and J gave up 12 bases; unmatched junction bases: 17. The CDR3 has 16 amino acids. CDR1 SGHDN and CDR2 FVKESK come from the germline V gene. The variable domain in full, with the rest retrieved from reference TRBV14 and TRBJ2-1, is EAGVTQFPSHSVIEKGQTVTLRCDPISGHDNLYWYRRVMGKEIKFLLHFVKESKQDESGMPNNRFLAERTGGTYSTLKVQPAELEDSGVYFCASSPGPGQGIPGQFFGPGTRLTVL.

The CDR3 DNA reads TGCGCCAGCAGCTTTTCATTTAGGACACCTAGACAGACCCTCTCCTACAATGAGCAGTTCTTC. This gives the protein CASSFSFRTPRQTLSYNEQFF. J is TRBJ2-1 and V is TRBV5-1, with a tentative D call TRBD1 (5 bases). Trimming stripped 2 bases from V and 0 bases from J, with 27 bases between. This CDR3 has 21 amino acids. CDR1 is SGHRS and CDR2 is YFSETQ in the germline V gene. The whole variable domain, filled in from reference TRBV5-1 and TRBJ2-1, reads KAGVTQTPRYLIKTRGQQVTLSCSPISGHRSVSWYQQTPGQGLQFLFEYFSETQRNKGNFPGRFSGRQFSNSRSEMNVSTLELGDSALYLCASSFSFRTPRQTLSYNEQFFGPGTRLTVL.

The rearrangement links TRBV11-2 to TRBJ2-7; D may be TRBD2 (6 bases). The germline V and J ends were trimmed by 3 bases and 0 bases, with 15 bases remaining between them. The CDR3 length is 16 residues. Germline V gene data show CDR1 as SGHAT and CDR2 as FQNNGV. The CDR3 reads CASSFPVSGSSYEQYF. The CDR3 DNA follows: TGTGCCAGCAGCTTTCCCGTTAGCGGAAGCTCCTACGAGCAGTACTTC.

CDR3 DNA: TGTGCCAGCAGTTTCTCGGGGGGGTTGTCTTTAGAGACCCAGTACTTC. Translating it yields CASSFSGGLSLETQYF. The chain links TRBV27 to TRBJ2-5; 8 bases agree with TRBD2. The CDR3 is made up of 16 amino acids. V lost 3 bases to trimming and J lost 4 bases; unmatched junction nucleotides: 10. Looked up from germline, CDR1 is MNHEY and CDR2 is SMNVEV (reference sequence).